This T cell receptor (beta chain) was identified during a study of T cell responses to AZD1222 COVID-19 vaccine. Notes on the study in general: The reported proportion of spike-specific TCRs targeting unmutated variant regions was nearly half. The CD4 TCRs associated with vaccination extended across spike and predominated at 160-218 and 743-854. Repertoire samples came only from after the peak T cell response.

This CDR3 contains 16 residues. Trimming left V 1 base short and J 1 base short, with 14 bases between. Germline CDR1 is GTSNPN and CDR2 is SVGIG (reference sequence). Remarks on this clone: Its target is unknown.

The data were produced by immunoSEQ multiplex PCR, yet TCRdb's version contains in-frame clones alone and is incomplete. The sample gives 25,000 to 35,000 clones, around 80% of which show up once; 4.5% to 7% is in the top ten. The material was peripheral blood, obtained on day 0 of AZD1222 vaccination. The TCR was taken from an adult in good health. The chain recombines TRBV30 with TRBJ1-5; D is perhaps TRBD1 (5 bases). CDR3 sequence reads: CAWSGGGRMSNQPQHF. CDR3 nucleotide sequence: TGTGCCTGGAGTGGGGGGGGTAGGATGAGCAATCAGCCCCAGCATTTT.